These T cell receptor beta chains were read from a single sample in a study of CD8 T cells in ankylosing spondylitis. Each CDR3 protein gets one entry after TCRdb re-called the 5' RACE reads with MiXCR. This sample has 200,000 to 300,000 distinct CDR3 sequences, with 9.5% to 12% found just once. Sequencing was carried out using blood, either unsorted or a sorted T cell fraction (not recorded which). These receptors originate from a male donor with ankylosing spondylitis or in good health (not recorded which). Both conserved end residues are part of each CDR3. Each record gives: CDR3 DNA, CDR3 protein, V gene, clone size, D gene, J gene. A D gene is named only where the DNA matches it firmly. Expanded clones are given a class, and other clones once, few, many or no size at all.

CDR3 DNA: TGTGCCAGCAGCTGGCGGCTGGGGGGCGGGGAGCTGTTTTTT; CDR3 protein: CASSWRLGGGELFF; V gene: TRBV7-2; clone size: .; D gene: .; J gene: TRBJ2-2
CDR3 DNA: TGCGCCAGCAGCTACCGGACTAGCGGCATATTATTATCCGGGGCCAACGTCCTGACTTTC; CDR3 protein: CASSYRTSGILLSGANVLTF; V gene: TRBV5-1; clone size: many; D gene: TRBD2; J gene: TRBJ2-6
CDR3 DNA: TGCGCCAGCAGCAGGGGGGACCATGAAGAGACCCAGTACTTC; CDR3 protein: CASSRGDHEETQYF; V gene: TRBV5-1; clone size: few; D gene: .; J gene: TRBJ2-5
CDR3 DNA: TGCGCCAGCAGCCCTTCGGGGCCACCCACTAATGAAAAACTGTTTTTT; CDR3 protein: CASSPSGPPTNEKLFF; V gene: TRBV5-1; clone size: many; D gene: .; J gene: TRBJ1-4
CDR3 DNA: TGTGCCAGCAGTTTAGTGTCGGGCACTGAAGCTTTCTTT; CDR3 protein: CASSLVSGTEAFF; V gene: TRBV12-3/TRBV12-4; clone size: many; D gene: .; J gene: TRBJ1-1
CDR3 DNA: TGCGCCAGCAGCTTGAACAGTAACACAGATACGCAGTATTTT; CDR3 protein: CASSLNSNTDTQYF; V gene: TRBV5-1; clone size: many; D gene: .; J gene: TRBJ2-3
CDR3 DNA: TGTGCCAGCAGTTCGCTAGCGGAATATTCCACAGATACGCAGTATTTT; CDR3 protein: CASSSLAEYSTDTQYF; V gene: TRBV12-3/TRBV12-4; clone size: many; D gene: TRBD2; J gene: TRBJ2-3
CDR3 DNA: TGCGCCAGCGGACACGGGACAAGTTACTACGAGCAGTACTTC; CDR3 protein: CASGHGTSYYEQYF; V gene: TRBV10-2; clone size: .; D gene: .; J gene: TRBJ2-7
CDR3 DNA: TGTGCCAGCAGCCGTGGACTAGCGGAAAGCACAGATACGCAGTATTTT; CDR3 protein: CASSRGLAESTDTQYF; V gene: TRBV7-9; clone size: many; D gene: TRBD2; J gene: TRBJ2-3
CDR3 DNA: TGTGCCAGCAGCCCCTTAGCGGGGAGCTCCTACAATGAGCAGTTCTTC; CDR3 protein: CASSPLAGSSYNEQFF; V gene: TRBV11-2; clone size: many; D gene: TRBD2; J gene: TRBJ2-1
CDR3 DNA: TGTGCCATCAGTGAAGCTAGCGGGAGAAACAATGAGCAGTTCTTC; CDR3 protein: CAISEASGRNNEQFF; V gene: TRBV10-3; clone size: many; D gene: TRBD2; J gene: TRBJ2-1
CDR3 DNA: TGCGCCAGCAGCTTGGAGGGGAACCAAGAGACCCAGTACTTC; CDR3 protein: CASSLEGNQETQYF; V gene: TRBV5-1; clone size: many; D gene: .; J gene: TRBJ2-5
CDR3 DNA: TGCGCCAGCAGGAACAGAAGGGGCTTGTCCTATGGCTACACCTTC; CDR3 protein: CASRNRRGLSYGYTF; V gene: TRBV5-1; clone size: many; D gene: .; J gene: TRBJ1-2
CDR3 DNA: TGTGCCAGCGGTGGGGCTATGAACACTGAAGCTTTCTTT; CDR3 protein: CASGGAMNTEAFF; V gene: TRBV9; clone size: .; D gene: .; J gene: TRBJ1-1
CDR3 DNA: TGTGCCAGCGGGATTCCTGACAGGGGGACCGGGGAGCTGTTTTTT; CDR3 protein: CASGIPDRGTGELFF; V gene: TRBV28; clone size: few; D gene: TRBD1; J gene: TRBJ2-2
CDR3 DNA: TGCAGTGCCAGCGGGGACAGGGGGAGAACTGAAGCTTTCTTT; CDR3 protein: CSASGDRGRTEAFF; V gene: TRBV20-1; clone size: .; D gene: TRBD1; J gene: TRBJ1-1
CDR3 DNA: TGCAGTGCTAGCTTAGCGGGAGGGCCGGGAGATACGCAGTATTTT; CDR3 protein: CSASLAGGPGDTQYF; V gene: TRBV20-1; clone size: .; D gene: TRBD2; J gene: TRBJ2-3
CDR3 DNA: TGTGCCAGCAGCTTGGGGGGTGACCACCCCGATGAGCAGTTCTTC; CDR3 protein: CASSLGGDHPDEQFF; V gene: TRBV5-8; clone size: few; D gene: .; J gene: TRBJ2-1
CDR3 DNA: TGTGCCAGCAGCTTGGCCGCTAGCGGGCGTGAGGAGCTGTTTTTT; CDR3 protein: CASSLAASGREELFF; V gene: TRBV5-6; clone size: many; D gene: TRBD2; J gene: TRBJ2-2
CDR3 DNA: TGCAGTCTACAGGGGGCGGGGGGAAACACAGATACGCAGTATTTT; CDR3 protein: CSLQGAGGNTDTQYF; V gene: TRBV20-1; clone size: many; D gene: .; J gene: TRBJ2-3
CDR3 DNA: TGTGCCAGCAGCCTCGATCATTCTAGCGGGAGTACAGATACGCAGTATTTT; CDR3 protein: CASSLDHSSGSTDTQYF; V gene: TRBV7-8; clone size: many; D gene: TRBD2; J gene: TRBJ2-3
CDR3 DNA: TGTGCCAGCAGCTTTAGCCCGGGACTAAACACAGATACGCAGTATTTT; CDR3 protein: CASSFSPGLNTDTQYF; V gene: TRBV5-6; clone size: many; D gene: TRBD2; J gene: TRBJ2-3
CDR3 DNA: TGTGCCAGCTCCTCGCCCTCTGACAACTACGAGCAGTACTTC; CDR3 protein: CASSSPSDNYEQYF; V gene: TRBV28; clone size: few; D gene: .; J gene: TRBJ2-7